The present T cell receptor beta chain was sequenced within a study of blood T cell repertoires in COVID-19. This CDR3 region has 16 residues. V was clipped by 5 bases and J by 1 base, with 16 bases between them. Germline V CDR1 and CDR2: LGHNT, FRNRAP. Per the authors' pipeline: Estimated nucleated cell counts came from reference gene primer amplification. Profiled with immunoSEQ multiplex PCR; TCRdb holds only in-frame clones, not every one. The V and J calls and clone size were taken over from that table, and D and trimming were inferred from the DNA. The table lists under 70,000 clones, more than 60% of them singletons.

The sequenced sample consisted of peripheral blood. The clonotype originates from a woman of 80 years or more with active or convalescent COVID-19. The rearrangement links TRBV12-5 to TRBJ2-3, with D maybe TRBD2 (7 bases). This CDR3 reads CASGRPAGARTDTQYF. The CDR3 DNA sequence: TGTGCTAGTGGTCGACCCGCGGGGGCCCGCACAGATACGCAGTATTTT. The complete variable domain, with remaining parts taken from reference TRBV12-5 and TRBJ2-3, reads DARVTQTPRHKVTEMGQEVTMRCQPILGHNTVFWYRQTMMQGLELLAYFRNRAPLDDSGMPKDRFSAEMPDATLATLKIQPSEPRDSAVYFCASGRPAGARTDTQYFGPGTRLTVL.